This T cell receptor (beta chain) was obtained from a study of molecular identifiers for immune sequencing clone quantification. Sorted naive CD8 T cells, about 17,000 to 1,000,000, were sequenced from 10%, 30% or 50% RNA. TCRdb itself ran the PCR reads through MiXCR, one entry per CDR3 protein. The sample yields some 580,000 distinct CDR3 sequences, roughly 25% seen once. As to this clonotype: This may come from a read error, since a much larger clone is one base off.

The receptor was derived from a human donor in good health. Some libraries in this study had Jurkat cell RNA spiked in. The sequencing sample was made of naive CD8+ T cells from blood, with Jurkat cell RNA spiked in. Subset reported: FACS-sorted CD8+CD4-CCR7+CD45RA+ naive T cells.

CDR3 nucleotides: TGCAGTGCTAACGGGGACTACGAGCAGTGCTTC. It yields the protein CSANGDYEQCF. The gene calls are TRBV20-1 and TRBJ2-7, with 7 bases fitting TRBD2. The CDR3 contains 11 residues. Germline-derived CDR1 and CDR2 are DFQATT and SNEGSKA (reference sequence).